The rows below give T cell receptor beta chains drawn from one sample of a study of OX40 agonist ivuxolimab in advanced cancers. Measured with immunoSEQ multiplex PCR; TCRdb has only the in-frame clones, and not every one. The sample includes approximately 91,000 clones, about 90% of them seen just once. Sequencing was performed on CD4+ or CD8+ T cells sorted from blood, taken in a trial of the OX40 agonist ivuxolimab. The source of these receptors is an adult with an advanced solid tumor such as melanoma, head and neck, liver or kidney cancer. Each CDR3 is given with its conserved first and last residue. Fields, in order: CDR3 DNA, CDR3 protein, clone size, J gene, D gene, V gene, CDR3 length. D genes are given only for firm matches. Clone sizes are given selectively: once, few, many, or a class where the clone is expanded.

TGTGCCAGCAGCTTGGGGGGCAGCCGAGAGACCCAGTACTTC,CASSLGGSRETQYF,.,TRBJ2-5,.,TRBV5-4,14
TGTGCCAGCAGTCCAGGGGGTACGGAGACCCAGTACTTC,CASSPGGTETQYF,.,TRBJ2-5,TRBD1,TRBV2,13
TGTGCCAGTCAGGGATTTAACACTGAAGCTTTCTTT,CASQGFNTEAFF,.,TRBJ1-1,.,TRBV19,12
TGTGCCAGCAGCCAAAGGGACGTGAACATTCAGTACTTC,CASSQRDVNIQYF,.,TRBJ2-4,.,TRBV14,13
TGTGCCAGCAACCAGGGTTTGGGTCAGCCCCAGCATTTT,CASNQGLGQPQHF,.,TRBJ1-5,.,TRBV28,13
TGTGCCTGGAGTGCCAGTAGCAATCAGCCCCAGCATTTT,CAWSASSNQPQHF,once,TRBJ1-5,.,TRBV30,13
TGTGCCAGCACCCCTCAAGGTGGGGGAGTTACTGGAAACACCATATATTTT,CASTPQGGGVTGNTIYF,once,TRBJ1-3,.,TRBV11-2,17
TGTGCCTGGAGCGGGGTCACTGGAAACACCATATATTTT,CAWSGVTGNTIYF,.,TRBJ1-3,.,TRBV30,13
TGTGCCAGCAGCCCGCTAGCAACAGATACGCAGTATTTT,CASSPLATDTQYF,.,TRBJ2-3,.,TRBV7-2,13
TGTGCCAGCAGCTACGTACGTCCGCAGGGAGCGACTGAAGCTTTCTTT,CASSYVRPQGATEAFF,.,TRBJ1-1,.,TRBV5-6,16
TGTGCCAGCAGCGGCCAGGGCCGAGAGACCCAGTACTTC,CASSGQGRETQYF,.,TRBJ2-5,.,TRBV7-9,13
TGTGCCAGCAGTTACTCTTTACAGTCTAATGAAAAACTGTTTTTT,CASSYSLQSNEKLFF,few,TRBJ1-4,.,TRBV6-6,15
TGTGCCAGTAGATCGGGCCAGGTAAATCAGCCCCAGCATTTT,CASRSGQVNQPQHF,.,TRBJ1-5,.,TRBV19,14
TGTGCCAGCTCACCGCCGCCGGGACAGCCAAACACCATATATTTT,CASSPPPGQPNTIYF,.,TRBJ1-3,TRBD1,TRBV18,15
TGTGCCAGCCGGACGGCTAGCGGGGTTGAGCAGTACTTC,CASRTASGVEQYF,.,TRBJ2-7,TRBD2,TRBV27,13
TGTGCCAGCAGCGTCTGGGACCGGAACACTGAAGCTTTCTTT,CASSVWDRNTEAFF,.,TRBJ1-1,.,TRBV9,14
TGTGCCAGCACACGAGCGGGACCCCGACCCTACACCTTC,CASTRAGPRPYTF,.,TRBJ1-2,.,TRBV7-9,13
TGTGCCAGCACCGTCGGGGTCGCTGGGGCCAACGTCCTGACTTTC,CASTVGVAGANVLTF,.,TRBJ2-6,.,TRBV28,15
TGTGCCAGCAGTCAAGACAGAAACTATGGCTACACCTTC,CASSQDRNYGYTF,.,TRBJ1-2,.,TRBV27,13
TGTGCCAGCAGAAAAAACAGGAGCAATGAAAAACTGTTTTTT,CASRKNRSNEKLFF,.,TRBJ1-4,.,TRBV6-5,14
TGTGCCAGCAGTCCCCCTCAGGGGTACTATGGCTACACCTTC,CASSPPQGYYGYTF,.,TRBJ1-2,.,TRBV28,14
TGTGCCAGCAGCTTGGACTCGACGGGGGGTGGCTACACCTTC,CASSLDSTGGGYTF,.,TRBJ1-2,.,TRBV5-4,14
TGTGCCAGCAGTGAATATGGGGCAGGGGAAAATTCACCCCTCCACTTT,CASSEYGAGENSPLHF,.,TRBJ1-6,.,TRBV25-1,16
TGCGCCAGCAGCTTGGAGAGAAACTCTGGGGCCAACGTCCTGACTTTC,CASSLERNSGANVLTF,.,TRBJ2-6,.,TRBV5-1,16
TGTGCCAGCAGTTTTCCTGTGCCGCGAATCAATGAGCAGTTCTTC,CASSFPVPRINEQFF,.,TRBJ2-1,.,TRBV28,15
TGTGCCAGCAGGCCACCTGGGAGCACAGATACGCAGTATTTT,CASRPPGSTDTQYF,once,TRBJ2-3,.,TRBV28,14
TGTGCCAGCAGCTTACAGGGGTATAGCAATCAGCCCCAGCATTTT,CASSLQGYSNQPQHF,few,TRBJ1-5,.,TRBV7-8,15
TGTGCCAGCAGTCGGACTAGCGGGGGCCAAGAGACCCAGTACTTC,CASSRTSGGQETQYF,.,TRBJ2-5,TRBD2,TRBV28,15
TGTGCCAGCAGTGAAATGGTCCGAGCGAACACCGGGGAGCTGTTTTTT,CASSEMVRANTGELFF,.,TRBJ2-2,.,TRBV6-1,16
TGCAGCGTTGGGGGGGGTATGACAGGTGAAACTTTCTTT,CSVGGGMTGETFF,.,TRBJ1-1,.,TRBV29-1,13
TGTGCCACCTCCGGTGGACAAGACACCGGGGAGCTGTTTTTT,CATSGGQDTGELFF,.,TRBJ2-2,.,TRBV15,14
TGTGCCAGCAGCCAAGACAGGGTCGGGGCAGATACGCAGTATTTT,CASSQDRVGADTQYF,.,TRBJ2-3,TRBD1,TRBV11-2,15
TGTGCCAGCAGTTTGGGCTCCGGGGGTTCCACTGAAGCTTTCTTT,CASSLGSGGSTEAFF,.,TRBJ1-1,.,TRBV27,15
TGTGCCAGCAGCTCCGGGACAGAGAACACCGGGGAGCTGTTTTTT,CASSSGTENTGELFF,.,TRBJ2-2,TRBD1,TRBV5-4,15
TGTGCCAGCAGGGAGGGACAGTCCTCCTACGAGCAGTACTTC,CASREGQSSYEQYF,.,TRBJ2-7,.,TRBV27,14
TGCGCCAGCAGCTTGGCCGGGACTAGCGCCTACGAGCAGTACTTC,CASSLAGTSAYEQYF,.,TRBJ2-7,TRBD2,TRBV5-1,15
TGTGCCAGCAGCCCCGGGACATGGTATGGCTACACCTTC,CASSPGTWYGYTF,.,TRBJ1-2,.,TRBV7-2,13
TGTGCCAGCAGCGTAGCTGGGCAGTCCGGTTTTGGGCAGTTCTTC,CASSVAGQSGFGQFF,.,TRBJ2-1,.,TRBV9,15
TGTGCCAGCAGGCAGGGGATCGGTCAGCCCCAGCATTTT,CASRQGIGQPQHF,.,TRBJ1-5,.,TRBV2,13
TGTGCCAGAGCCCCAACGACCAGTGGCTATGGCTACACCTTC,CARAPTTSGYGYTF,.,TRBJ1-2,.,TRBV6-4,14
TGCGCCAGCTTTGGACAGCAAAACACTGAAGCTTTCTTT,CASFGQQNTEAFF,.,TRBJ1-1,.,TRBV10-2,13
TGTGCCTGGAGCCCAGGGCACAATGAGCAGTTCTTC,CAWSPGHNEQFF,.,TRBJ2-1,.,TRBV30,12
TGCGCCAGCAGCTTGTACCGGGGCCTAGCGGGGTACAATGAGCAGTTCTTC,CASSLYRGLAGYNEQFF,few,TRBJ2-1,TRBD2,TRBV5-1,17
TGTGCCAGCTCATGGGGGGAATGGTCTGAAGCTTTCTTT,CASSWGEWSEAFF,.,TRBJ1-1,.,TRBV18,13
TGCGCCAGCAGTGACTCCGGGGAGACTAGGGAGACCCAGTACTTC,CASSDSGETRETQYF,.,TRBJ2-5,.,TRBV10-1,15
TGCGCCAGCAGCTTAGGCGACTTCTCTGGGGCCAACGTCCTGACTTTC,CASSLGDFSGANVLTF,.,TRBJ2-6,.,TRBV5-1,16
TGTGCCAGCAGCTTAGGTAGCGGGTTATACAATGAGCAGTTCTTC,CASSLGSGLYNEQFF,.,TRBJ2-1,TRBD2,TRBV7-9,15
TGTGCCAGCAGTGCGCGGGTGGGGGACACCGGGGAGCTGTTTTTT,CASSARVGDTGELFF,once,TRBJ2-2,.,TRBV6-5,15
TGCGCCAGCAGCTTAGGACGGGACAGGGGATACTATGGCTACACCTTC,CASSLGRDRGYYGYTF,.,TRBJ1-2,TRBD1,TRBV5-1,16
TGCAGTGCCTGGAGCGGGACGCAGCAGTTCTTC,CSAWSGTQQFF,.,TRBJ2-1,TRBD2,TRBV20-1,11
TGTGCCAGCAGCTTAGGGCGGCAAGAGACCCAGTACTTC,CASSLGRQETQYF,.,TRBJ2-5,.,TRBV11-2,13
TGCGCCAGCAACAAAAACGGGCAGTCGGATGGCTACACCTTC,CASNKNGQSDGYTF,once,TRBJ1-2,.,TRBV5-1,14
TGTGCCAGCAGTTCCCTTCGGGGCAATGAGCAGTTCTTC,CASSSLRGNEQFF,.,TRBJ2-1,.,TRBV6-5,13
TGTGCCAGCAGTTCCTCATTCGAGCAGTTCTTC,CASSSSFEQFF,.,TRBJ2-1,.,TRBV2,11
TGTGCCAGTAGCCGACGATGGGAGCCCCAGCATTTT,CASSRRWEPQHF,.,TRBJ1-5,.,TRBV19,12